These 11 T cell receptor beta chains were sequenced from one sample in a study of cytomegalovirus exposure and HLA in healthy donors. The study ran its PCR with 60 Vbeta and 13 Jbeta primers. Profiling relied on immunoSEQ multiplex PCR, and the TCRdb table lists in-frame clones only, not all of them. The data show some 140,000 clones, approximately 80% seen once. Sequenced: PBMCs. The receptors shown here come from a woman aged 18 to 35 in good health and CMV-seronegative.

The chain joins TRBV10-1 to TRBJ1-2; a weak D match, TRBD1 (6 bases). Looked up from germline, CDR1 is WNHNN and CDR2 is SYGVQD (reference sequence). Between the trimmed V and J ends, which lost 6 bases and 5 bases, there was a span of 16 bases. The CDR3 has 14 residues. CDR3 DNA: TGCGCCAGCAGGACAAACAGGGTTAATTATGGCTACACCTTC. Its protein product is CASRTNRVNYGYTF.

J is TRBJ1-1 and V is TRBV5-1; unclear D gene. Germline V CDR1 and CDR2: SGHRS, YFSETQ. V was trimmed by 4 bases and J by 4 bases, leaving 17 bases between them. The CDR3 totals 15 residues. The CDR3: CASSREVGRPTEAFF. CDR3 DNA sequence: TGCGCCAGCAGCCGGGAGGTGGGCCGCCCCACTGAAGCTTTCTTT.

The chain couples TRBV6-1 to TRBJ2-7; 10 nucleotides line up with TRBD2. CDR1 and CDR2 (germline): MNHNS, SASEGT. The V segment lost 5 bases and the J segment 9 bases; nucleotides outside the gene matches: 10. The CDR3 totals 14 residues. CDR3 in amino acids: CASSLAGATMLQYF. In nucleotides, the CDR3 is TGTGCCAGCAGTCTAGCGGGGGCGACTATGTTGCAGTACTTC.

The chain uses TRBV11-2 and TRBJ2-1, with D perhaps matching TRBD2 (7 bases). V gave up 6 bases and J gave up 4 bases, with 19 bases separating them. The germline CDR1 and CDR2 sequences are SGHAT and FQNNGV. The CDR3 has 16 amino acids. CDR3 amino acids: CASSSVGGGPYNEQFF. The CDR3 coding sequence is TGTGCCAGCAGTTCCGTAGGGGGAGGGCCTTACAATGAGCAGTTCTTC.

The chain uses TRBV5-1 and TRBJ2-1; possibly TRBD2 for D (5 bases). Germline V lookup: CDR1 SGHRS, CDR2 YFSETQ. V dropped 6 bases and J dropped 8 bases, with 18 bases sitting between them. The CDR3 totals 14 residues. The CDR3 nucleotides are TGCGCCAGCACCCGGACGGAGGATGGGGATGAGCAGTTCTTC. Its protein is CASTRTEDGDEQFF.

This chain connects TRBV30 to TRBJ1-1; possibly TRBD1 for D (6 bases). The CDR3 runs 14 residues. Between the trimmed V and J ends, which lost 5 bases and 7 bases, there was a span of 20 bases. The germline gives CDR1 GTSNPN, CDR2 SVGIG (reference sequence). The CDR3 is CAWGRGQGISEAFF. DNA of the CDR3: TGTGCCTGGGGAAGAGGCCAGGGGATAAGTGAAGCTTTCTTT. Based on the CDR3 plus reference TRBV30 and TRBJ1-1, the full variable domain is SQTIHQWPATLVQPVGSPLSLECTVEGTSNPNLYWYRQAAGRGLQLLFYSVGIGQISSEVPQNLSASRPQDRQFILSSKKLLLSDSGFYLCAWGRGQGISEAFFGQGTRLTVV.

The chain joins TRBV5-4 to TRBJ2-5, with a possible D match to TRBD1 (5 bases). CDR1 and CDR2 (germline): SGHNT, YYREEE (reference sequence). Trimming removed 0 bases from V and 5 bases from J, with 8 bases in between. The CDR3 extends over 13 amino acids. CDR3 sequence: CASSLEGHETQYF. As DNA, the CDR3 is TGTGCCAGCAGCTTGGAGGGGCACGAGACCCAGTACTTC.

The V call is TRBV30, the J call TRBJ2-5, with D possibly matching TRBD1 (6 bases). Germline-derived CDR1 and CDR2 are GTSNPN and SVGIG (reference sequence). This CDR3 is built from 13 residues. The V and J ends lost 2 bases and 4 bases respectively, with 11 bases between them. The DNA of the CDR3 is TGTGCCTGGAGTCTACAGGGTCGAGAGACCCAGTACTTC. It translates to CAWSLQGRETQYF.

The genes are TRBV5-1 and TRBJ2-3, with 12 positions matching TRBD2. This CDR3 has 15 amino acids. J was trimmed by 10 bases and V by 3 bases; bases with no gene match: 9. The germline V gene has CDR1 SGHRS and CDR2 YFSETQ. The CDR3 region is CASSSTSGSNSAQYF. The CDR3 DNA is TGCGCCAGCAGCTCGACTAGCGGGAGTAACTCCGCGCAGTATTTT.

V usage is TRBV2 and J usage is TRBJ1-2, with 7 nucleotides matching TRBD1. V lost 5 bases to trimming and J lost 8 bases; unmatched junction nucleotides: 11. Germline CDR1 SNHLY, CDR2 FYNNEI. This CDR3 has 14 amino acids. CDR3 DNA sequence: TGTGCCAGCAGTCGCGGACAGGCAACGGACGGCTACACCTTC. This codes for CASSRGQATDGYTF.

V gene TRBV9 combines with J gene TRBJ2-7, with 10 bases identical to TRBD2. Unmatched junction bases numbered 6, after V lost 2 bases and J lost 4 bases. This CDR3 is 15 amino acids long. The V gene's germline CDR1 is SGDLS and CDR2 YYNGEE. The CDR3 loop is CASSVAGTSDYEQYF. Here the CDR3 DNA reads TGTGCCAGCAGCGTTGCCGGGACTAGCGATTACGAGCAGTACTTC.